This T cell receptor beta chain was recovered during a study of blood T cell repertoires in COVID-19. The count of this clone is one. The assay was immunoSEQ multiplex PCR, and TCRdb's table has in-frame clones only and misses some. The sample carries fewer than 350,000 clones, more than 80% recorded once. The TCR was taken from a woman aged 25 to 45 with COVID-19, enrolled during active disease. Sequenced material: peripheral blood.

CDR3 in amino acids: CASSLGLAGVRYEQYF. The DNA for the CDR3 is TGCGCCAGCAGCTTGGGGCTAGCGGGAGTTAGGTACGAGCAGTACTTC. This sequence joins TRBV5-1 and TRBJ2-7, with 10 nucleotides matching TRBD2. The CDR3 consists of 16 residues. The germline V gene has CDR1 SGHRS and CDR2 YFSETQ. V lost 0 bases, J lost 4 bases, and 7 bases stayed unmatched. The whole variable domain, remainder taken from reference TRBV5-1 and TRBJ2-7, is KAGVTQTPRYLIKTRGQQVTLSCSPISGHRSVSWYQQTPGQGLQFLFEYFSETQRNKGNFPGRFSGRQFSNSRSEMNVSTLELGDSALYLCASSLGLAGVRYEQYFGPGTRLTVT.